Listed below are T cell receptor beta chains from one sample, sequenced in a study of T cells in Graves' hyperthyroidism and ophthalmopathy. TCRdb fed the multiplex PCR reads into MiXCR, producing one record per CDR3 protein. This table has 370,000 or so distinct CDR3 sequences, approximately 25% appearing once. The sequencing sample was made of blood. The receptors derive from a man in his fifties or sixties with Graves' hyperthyroidism. Each CDR3 is given with its conserved first and last residue. Fields, in order: D gene, J gene, clone size, V gene, CDR3 protein, CDR3 DNA. D genes are given only for firm matches. Not every row has a clone size; where given, it reads once, few, many or a size class.

d_call: NA
j_call: TRBJ1-2
clone_size: many
v_call: TRBV2
cdr3_aa: CASSEADLSGYTF
cdr3_nt: TGTGCCAGCAGTGAAGCGGACCTTTCGGGCTACACCTTC

d_call: NA
j_call: TRBJ2-5
clone_size: few
v_call: TRBV12-3/TRBV12-4
cdr3_aa: CASIAGGTQYF
cdr3_nt: TGTGCCAGCATCGCTGGGGGGACCCAGTACTTC

d_call: TRBD2
j_call: TRBJ2-1
clone_size: few
v_call: TRBV11-3
cdr3_aa: CASSEGLANDEQFF
cdr3_nt: TGTGCCAGCAGCGAGGGACTAGCGAACGATGAGCAGTTCTTC

d_call: NA
j_call: TRBJ2-5
clone_size: NA
v_call: TRBV20-1
cdr3_aa: CSAPGGAETQYF
cdr3_nt: TGCAGTGCCCCGGGGGGCGCGGAGACCCAGTACTTC

d_call: NA
j_call: TRBJ1-1
clone_size: few
v_call: TRBV6-1
cdr3_aa: CACSPRANTEAFF
cdr3_nt: TGTGCCTGTTCCCCGCGGGCGAACACTGAAGCTTTCTTT

d_call: TRBD2
j_call: TRBJ2-7
clone_size: NA
v_call: TRBV15
cdr3_aa: CATNPGLAGSEQYF
cdr3_nt: TGTGCCACCAATCCGGGACTAGCGGGATCCGAGCAGTACTTC

d_call: TRBD1
j_call: TRBJ1-2
clone_size: NA
v_call: TRBV27
cdr3_aa: CASGDWDRENGYTF
cdr3_nt: TGTGCCAGCGGTGACTGGGACAGGGAGAATGGCTACACCTTC

d_call: NA
j_call: TRBJ2-3
clone_size: few
v_call: TRBV13
cdr3_aa: CASSTPGAGSTDTQYF
cdr3_nt: TGTGCCAGCAGCACCCCCGGGGCAGGAAGCACAGATACGCAGTATTTT

d_call: NA
j_call: TRBJ2-3
clone_size: few
v_call: TRBV19
cdr3_aa: CASSIGNRESEQYF
cdr3_nt: TGTGCCAGTAGTATAGGGAACAGGGAGTCGGAGCAGTATTTT

d_call: NA
j_call: TRBJ2-3
clone_size: NA
v_call: TRBV6-1
cdr3_aa: CASTDTYSTDTQYF
cdr3_nt: TGTGCCAGCACCGACACATATAGCACAGATACGCAGTATTTT

d_call: NA
j_call: TRBJ2-1
clone_size: many
v_call: TRBV24-1
cdr3_aa: CATSDFGLRGNEQFF
cdr3_nt: TGTGCCACCAGTGATTTCGGCCTCAGGGGCAATGAGCAGTTCTTC

d_call: NA
j_call: TRBJ2-1
clone_size: NA
v_call: TRBV29-1
cdr3_aa: CSVVRGTNEQFF
cdr3_nt: TGCAGCGTGGTCCGAGGGACGAATGAGCAGTTCTTC

d_call: TRBD2
j_call: TRBJ2-3
clone_size: NA
v_call: TRBV12-3/TRBV12-4
cdr3_aa: CASSLTFRTSGKPTDTQYF
cdr3_nt: TGTGCCAGCAGTTTAACATTTCGGACTAGCGGGAAACCTACAGATACGCAGTATTTT

d_call: NA
j_call: TRBJ2-1
clone_size: NA
v_call: TRBV7-9
cdr3_aa: CASSLSGTVDYNEQFF
cdr3_nt: TGTGCCAGCAGCTTAAGCGGAACAGTGGATTACAATGAGCAGTTCTTC

d_call: NA
j_call: TRBJ2-5
clone_size: many
v_call: TRBV6-1
cdr3_aa: CASKIQGRETQYF
cdr3_nt: TGTGCCAGCAAGATACAGGGTAGAGAGACCCAGTACTTC

d_call: NA
j_call: TRBJ2-7
clone_size: NA
v_call: TRBV7-9
cdr3_aa: CASSSPGAYEQYF
cdr3_nt: TGTGCCAGCAGCTCCCCGGGAGCCTACGAGCAGTACTTC

d_call: NA
j_call: TRBJ2-3
clone_size: few
v_call: TRBV7-3
cdr3_aa: CASSLNGRTDTQYF
cdr3_nt: TGTGCCAGCAGCTTAAACGGTCGCACAGATACGCAGTATTTT

d_call: TRBD2
j_call: TRBJ2-1
clone_size: many
v_call: TRBV11-3
cdr3_aa: CASSSTSGRANEQFF
cdr3_nt: TGTGCCAGCAGCTCCACTAGCGGGAGGGCCAATGAGCAGTTCTTC

d_call: NA
j_call: TRBJ2-6
clone_size: NA
v_call: TRBV25-1
cdr3_aa: CASSEGVSGANVLTF
cdr3_nt: TGTGCCAGCAGTGAGGGGGTCTCTGGGGCCAACGTCCTGACTTTC

d_call: NA
j_call: TRBJ2-1
clone_size: NA
v_call: TRBV29-1
cdr3_aa: CSVHQGPNEQFF
cdr3_nt: TGCAGCGTCCACCAGGGGCCCAATGAGCAGTTCTTC

d_call: TRBD2
j_call: TRBJ2-1
clone_size: many
v_call: TRBV6-1
cdr3_aa: CASPPAVGEREGRNEQFF
cdr3_nt: TGTGCCAGCCCGCCGGCTGTGGGCGAGCGGGAGGGCCGGAATGAGCAGTTCTTC

d_call: TRBD2
j_call: TRBJ2-5
clone_size: few
v_call: TRBV27
cdr3_aa: CASSSRLAGEPETQYF
cdr3_nt: TGTGCCAGCAGTTCCAGACTAGCGGGGGAGCCAGAGACCCAGTACTTC

d_call: TRBD2
j_call: TRBJ2-7
clone_size: once
v_call: TRBV5-1
cdr3_aa: CASSLGASGMTGEQYF
cdr3_nt: TGCGCCAGCAGCTTGGGGGCTAGCGGGATGACAGGCGAGCAGTACTTC

d_call: NA
j_call: TRBJ2-1
clone_size: NA
v_call: TRBV7-3
cdr3_aa: CASSHPTGMYNELFF
cdr3_nt: TGTGCCAGCAGCCATCCCACGGGAATGTACAATGAGCTGTTCTTC

d_call: NA
j_call: TRBJ1-2
clone_size: NA
v_call: TRBV5-1
cdr3_aa: CASSNGQSYGYTF
cdr3_nt: TGCGCCAGCAGTAATGGACAGTCCTATGGCTACACCTTC

d_call: TRBD1
j_call: TRBJ1-2
clone_size: few
v_call: TRBV5-1
cdr3_aa: CASSPDRAGLNYGYTF
cdr3_nt: TGCGCCAGCAGCCCTGACAGGGCCGGCCTTAACTATGGCTACACCTTC

d_call: TRBD1
j_call: TRBJ1-1
clone_size: many
v_call: TRBV20-1
cdr3_aa: CSARQGGTEAFF
cdr3_nt: TGCAGTGCCCGACAGGGCGGCACTGAAGCTTTCTTT

d_call: NA
j_call: TRBJ2-5
clone_size: many
v_call: TRBV7-9
cdr3_aa: CASSLGVSETQYF
cdr3_nt: TGTGCCAGCAGCTTGGGGGTGTCGGAGACCCAGTACTTC

d_call: TRBD2
j_call: TRBJ2-1
clone_size: NA
v_call: TRBV7-6
cdr3_aa: CASSLRAGGPGNEQFF
cdr3_nt: TGTGCCAGCAGCTTAAGGGCGGGAGGGCCGGGCAATGAGCAGTTCTTC

d_call: NA
j_call: TRBJ1-1
clone_size: NA
v_call: TRBV2
cdr3_aa: CASRGGLSTEAFF
cdr3_nt: TGTGCCAGCAGAGGAGGGTTGAGCACTGAAGCTTTCTTT

d_call: NA
j_call: TRBJ1-1
clone_size: NA
v_call: TRBV5-1
cdr3_aa: CASSSYRDGTEAFF
cdr3_nt: TGCGCCAGCAGCTCATACAGGGACGGCACTGAAGCTTTCTTT